This T cell receptor beta chain was obtained from a study of T-cell memory formation after mild COVID-19. In the study overall: The two donors had largely donor-specific TCR clusters.

Findings of the study overall: Some clones that responded turned up in pre-infection memory, which suggests that cross-reactive memory joined in. Among contracting clones, CD4+ were mainly CM/EM and CD8+ enriched in EMRA.

The CDR3 is made up of 17 amino acids. Germline lookup yields CDR1 SGHDN and CDR2 FVKESK. The V end lost 5 bases, the J end lost 5 bases, and 21 bases lay between the germline ends. This clonotype was seen a few times. The antigen is unknown. TCR alpha and TCR beta cDNA libraries carrying sample barcodes and UMIs came from 5'RACE with constant-segment primers. One entry per CDR3 protein, called by TCRdb with MiXCR from the 5' RACE reads. This sample has 550,000 to 650,000 distinct CDR3 sequences; 17% occur once, and the top ten carry just over 8%. This receptor was identified in an adult woman who had mild COVID-19 (a few samples of this study predate the infection). Cell type and time point are not known. Sequenced: PBMCs or a T cell subset sorted from them (not recorded which). The rearrangement joins TRBV14 to TRBJ1-4, with D unresolved. CDR3 sequence: CASSSGIPRSLNEKLFF. In DNA form, the CDR3 reads TGTGCCAGCAGCTCCGGGATCCCTAGGTCGTTGAATGAAAAACTGTTTTTT.